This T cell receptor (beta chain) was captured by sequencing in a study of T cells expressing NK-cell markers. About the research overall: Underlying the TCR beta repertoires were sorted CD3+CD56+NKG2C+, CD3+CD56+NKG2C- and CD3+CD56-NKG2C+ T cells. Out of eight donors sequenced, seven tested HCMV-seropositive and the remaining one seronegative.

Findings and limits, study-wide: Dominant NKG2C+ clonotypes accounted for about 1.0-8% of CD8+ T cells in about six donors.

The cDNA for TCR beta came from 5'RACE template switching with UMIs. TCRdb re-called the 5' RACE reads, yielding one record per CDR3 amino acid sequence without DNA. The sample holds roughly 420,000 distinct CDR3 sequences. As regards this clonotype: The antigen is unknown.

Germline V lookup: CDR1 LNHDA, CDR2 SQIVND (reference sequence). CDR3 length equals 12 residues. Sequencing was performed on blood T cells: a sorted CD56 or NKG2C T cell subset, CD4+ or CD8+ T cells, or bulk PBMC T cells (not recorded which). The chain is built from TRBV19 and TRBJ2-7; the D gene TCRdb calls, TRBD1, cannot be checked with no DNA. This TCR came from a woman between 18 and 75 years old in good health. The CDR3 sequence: CASTDRGYEQYF.